The T cell receptor (beta chain) described here comes from a study of cytomegalovirus exposure and HLA in healthy donors. Study outcomes and limitations: It was in a later analysis that TCR association rates were seen to vary by HLA locus, highest for DRB1 and lowest for HLA-C. In all likelihood, a cluster of highly shared sequence variants was a sequencing artifact.

Primers for the PCR totalled 60 Vbeta and 13 Jbeta. The data were produced by immunoSEQ multiplex PCR, yet TCRdb's version contains in-frame clones alone and is incomplete. The profile shows about 150,000 clones, approximately 72% of them singletons. The CDR3 has 14 residues. In germline, CDR1 is MNHEY, CDR2 SVGAGI. This clone was seen just once. Antigen specificity is unknown. Sample: PBMCs. The sequence came from a man aged 18-30 years in good health and CMV-seronegative. This chain links TRBV6-5 with TRBJ2-5, with D possibly TRBD1 on 6 matching bases. The end of the DNA fits TRBJ2-7 better, so the J call may be wrong. CDR3 region: CASSYGARGYEQYF. CDR3 DNA: TGTGCCAGCAGTTACGGGGCCAGGGGCTACGAGCAGTACTTC.